In its sample, the clone carrying this TCR beta chain was seen once. Its antigen is not known. The repertoire was sequenced with immunoSEQ multiplex PCR; TCRdb's copy has only in-frame clones and lacks some. The sample includes some 900,000 clones, approximately 80% of them seen just once. This entry is derived from a study of shared clonotypes between healthy human individuals. V was cut by 1 base and J by 3 bases, with 11 bases left in between. Per the germline V gene, CDR1 is SGHRS and CDR2 is YFSETQ. The CDR3 covers 15 residues. General study findings and limits: Sampling was confined to blood; repertoires within tissues likely differ.

The V gene is TRBV5-1, the J gene TRBJ2-1, with D perhaps TRBD1 or TRBD2 (7 bases each). Sequencing was performed on memory CD4+ T cells sorted from blood. The sample's subset: CD45RA-negative fraction. This TCR was sampled from a man between 18 and 29 years old in good health. The CDR3 DNA is TGCGCCAGCAGCTTGACAGGGGAGGGCTACAATGAGCAGTTCTTC. Encoded protein: CASSLTGEGYNEQFF.